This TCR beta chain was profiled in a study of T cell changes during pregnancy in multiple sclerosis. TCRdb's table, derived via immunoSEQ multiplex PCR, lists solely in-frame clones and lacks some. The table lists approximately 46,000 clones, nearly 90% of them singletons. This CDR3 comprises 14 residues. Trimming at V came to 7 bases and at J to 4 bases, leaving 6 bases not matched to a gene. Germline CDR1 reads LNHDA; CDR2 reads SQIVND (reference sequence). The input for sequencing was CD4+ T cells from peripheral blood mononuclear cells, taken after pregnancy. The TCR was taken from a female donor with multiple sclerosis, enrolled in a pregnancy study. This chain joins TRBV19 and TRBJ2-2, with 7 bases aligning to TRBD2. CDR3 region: CASTGTGGTGELFF. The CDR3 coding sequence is TGTGCCAGTACGGGGACGGGGGGCACCGGGGAGCTGTTTTTT.